Listed here are 18 T cell receptor beta chains from one sample, sequenced in a study of brain metastases from non-small cell lung cancer. Repertoires were generated with immunoSEQ multiplex PCR, while TCRdb's copy carries only in-frame clones and drops some. Of some 4,000 clones listed, just under 85% were seen once; the top ten hold roughly 8%. Sequencing used primary lung tumor tissue. Receptors originate from a donor at least 40 years old with non-small cell lung cancer.

This chain connects TRBV4-3 to TRBJ2-1; the D call may be TRBD1 or TRBD2 (5 bases each). The germline V and J ends were trimmed by 4 bases and 13 bases, with 14 bases remaining between them. Germline V lookup: CDR1 LGHNA, CDR2 YSLEER. There are 12 residues in the CDR3. CDR3 amino acids: CASSPSGTLQFF. CDR3 DNA sequence: TGCGCCAGCAGCCCCTCCGGGACGCTTCAGTTCTTC.

This clone has a single count. The chain carries TRBV21-1 and TRBJ1-1. TRBV21-1 is a documented pseudogene. The CDR3 totals 16 residues. This chain's CDR3 is CASSVVLGGANTEAFF. Written as DNA, the CDR3 is TGTGCCAGCAGTGTAGTTCTCGGAGGGGCCAACACTGAAGCTTTCTTT.

J is TRBJ2-3 and V is TRBV6-6; D uncertain. V lost 6 bases to trimming and J lost 4 bases, with 8 bases between them. Looked up from germline, CDR1 is MNHNY and CDR2 is SVGAGI (reference sequence). The CDR3 totals 12 residues. Here the CDR3 DNA reads TGTGCCAGCAGGCCTGGGCCAGATACGCAGTATTTT. It codes for CASRPGPDTQYF.

This clone has just one count. The gene calls are TRBV19 and TRBJ2-2; either TRBD1 or TRBD2 may fit D (7 bases each). Germline V gives CDR1 LNHDA, CDR2 SQIVND (reference sequence). The CDR3 runs 16 residues. Trimming left V 4 bases short and J 0 bases short, with 12 bases between. The DNA of the CDR3 is TGTGCCAGTAGTAGCCAGGGGGGGGCGAACACCGGGGAGCTGTTTTTT. Its translation: CASSSQGGANTGELFF.

The chain carries TRBV18 and TRBJ2-5; 12 nucleotides align to TRBD2. From germline, CDR1 is KGHSH and CDR2 LQKENI. The V segment lost 8 bases and the J segment 2 bases; nucleotides outside the gene matches: 6. The CDR3 loop spans 15 amino acids. CDR3 sequence (DNA): TGTGCCAGCCGTAGTGGACTAGCGGGACAAGAGACCCAGTACTTC. This sequence encodes CASRSGLAGQETQYF.

The rearrangement links TRBV7-2 to TRBJ1-4; 7 nucleotides line up with TRBD1. CDR3 size: 14 residues. Germline loops: CDR1 SGHTA, CDR2 FQGNSA. After removal of 5 bases from V and 8 bases from J, the junction contained 8 bases not matched to a gene. The CDR3 loop reads CASSLTGVGEKLFF. CDR3 DNA sequence: TGTGCCAGCAGCCTCACAGGGGTCGGGGAAAAACTGTTTTTT.

This chain joins TRBV5-8 and TRBJ1-4, with D uncertain. The CDR3 is made up of 13 amino acids. The ends were cut back, 1 base at V and 5 bases at J, with 6 bases in the middle. The V gene's germline CDR1 is SGHTS and CDR2 YDEGEE. The CDR3 region is CASSLRRNEKLFF. The CDR3 DNA reads as TGTGCCAGCAGCTTGAGGCGGAATGAAAAACTGTTTTTT.

The chain combines TRBV3-1 (or the pseudogene TRBV3-2) with TRBJ2-7, with D possibly TRBD2 on 6 matching bases. Deletions cut 5 bases from V and 6 bases from J, with 14 bases between. The CDR3 is 13 amino acids. Germline CDR1 and CDR2: LGHDT and YNNKEL (reference sequence). The CDR3 region is CASSNTGSGEQYV. The CDR3 DNA reads as TGTGCCAGCAGCAACACGGGTAGCGGCGAGCAGTACGTC.

The V call is TRBV5-6, the J call TRBJ2-3; D is undetermined. The CDR3 is 14 amino acids. Germline values: CDR1 SGHDT, CDR2 YYEEEE. Trimming took off 4 bases at V and 5 bases at J, with 14 bases between the two ends. CDR3 protein: CASSKLGTGDTQYF. In DNA, the CDR3 is TGTGCCAGCAGCAAACTCGGAACTGGAGATACGCAGTATTTT.

In this sample, this clone is large. The same CDR3 also results from other DNA sequences found in this sample. The chain combines TRBV25-1 with TRBJ1-2; D may be TRBD1 (5 bases). V was cut by 4 bases and J by 4 bases, with 10 bases left in between. The germline V gene encodes CDR1 MGHDK and CDR2 SYGVNS. The CDR3 sequence is 13 residues long. CDR3 in DNA: TGTGCCAGCAGTGGGGGTGACAGCTATGGCTACACCTTC. This translates into CASSGGDSYGYTF.

The V and J genes are TRBV5-5 and TRBJ2-3; TRBD1 aligns across 8 bases. Germline V gene data show CDR1 as SGHKS and CDR2 as YYEKEE (reference sequence). Unmatched junction bases numbered 6, after V lost 3 bases and J lost 3 bases. The CDR3 has 15 amino acids. Here the CDR3 reads CASSSRDRRTDTQYF. The CDR3 DNA is TGTGCCAGCAGCTCCCGGGACAGGCGGACAGATACGCAGTATTTT. Full variable domain (rest looked up from reference TRBV5-5 and TRBJ2-3): DAGVTQSPTHLIKTRGQQVTLRCSPISGHKSVSWYQQVLGQGPQFIFQYYEKEERGRGNFPDRFSARQFPNYSSELNVNALLLGDSALYLCASSSRDRRTDTQYFGPGTRLTVL.

A note on this clone: The same CDR3 arises from other DNA sequences in this sample as well. The chain recombines TRBV7-2 with TRBJ1-3; maybe TRBD1 (5 bases). CDR1 is SGHTA, CDR2 FQGNSA, per germline. The CDR3 runs 16 residues. V was clipped by 2 bases and J by 0 bases, with 11 bases between them. CDR3 in DNA: TGTGCCAGCAGCTTAACTGGGGGTAACTCTGGAAACACCATATATTTT. Translated: CASSLTGGNSGNTIYF.

The rearrangement links TRBV10-3 to TRBJ2-5; no firm D call. The length of the CDR3 is 11 residues. Germline CDR1 reads ENHRY; CDR2 reads SYGVKD. V lost 2 bases, J lost 3 bases, and 1 base lay in between. The CDR3 is CAISEEETQYF. Written as DNA, the CDR3 is TGTGCCATCAGTGAGGAAGAGACCCAGTACTTC.

This rearrangement joins TRBV4-3 to TRBJ1-2, with 8 bases that match TRBD1. Unmatched junction bases numbered 6, after V lost 1 base and J lost 8 bases. CDR1 and CDR2 (germline): LGHNA, YSLEER. This CDR3 contains 14 residues. The CDR3 DNA reads TGCGCCAGCAGCCAAGTCCCGGACAGGGAAGGCTACACCTTC. This sequence encodes CASSQVPDREGYTF.

The rearrangement joins TRBV6-5 to TRBJ2-2; 8 nucleotides align to TRBD1. The CDR3 runs to 12 residues. V lost 6 bases and J lost 13; bases outside the gene matches: 7. Looked up from germline, CDR1 is MNHEY and CDR2 is SVGAGI. CDR3 protein: CASSDRGYGLFF. The CDR3 DNA reads as TGTGCCAGCAGCGACAGGGGTTACGGGCTGTTTTTT.

The chain joins TRBV4-1 to TRBJ2-5, with D maybe TRBD2 (7 bases). The germline V gene encodes CDR1 MGHRA and CDR2 YSYEKL. The CDR3 sequence is 16 residues long. V lost 0 bases to trimming and J lost 7 bases, with 18 bases between them. The CDR3: CASSQEKAGIGGTQYF. CDR3 DNA sequence: TGCGCCAGCAGCCAAGAGAAAGCGGGGATAGGGGGGACCCAGTACTTC.

This chain uses TRBV30 with TRBJ2-3; D is unclear. The CDR3 runs 14 residues. V was shortened by 0 bases and J by 0 bases, with 7 bases between the two germline ends. CDR1 and CDR2 from the germline V gene are GTSNPN and SVGIG (reference sequence). CDR3 amino acids: CAWSVHTSTDTQYF. In DNA, the CDR3 is TGTGCCTGGAGTGTACATACTAGCACAGATACGCAGTATTTT.

V gene TRBV29-1 combines with J gene TRBJ1-2; D not resolved. Trimming shortened V by 3 bases and J by 0 bases, and 8 bases separated the two germline ends. The V gene's germline CDR1 is SQVTM and CDR2 ANQGSEA. This CDR3 spans 13 amino acids. DNA of the CDR3: TGCAGCGTTGACCTCCCGACTAACTATGGCTACACCTTC. Translation gives CSVDLPTNYGYTF.